Described below is a single TCR beta chain sequence and its context. The antigen remains undetermined. These data are taken from a study of a mutant IDH1 vaccine in newly diagnosed glioma. Germline values: CDR1 SEHNR, CDR2 FQNEAQ (reference sequence). The CDR3 extends over 18 amino acids. J lost 4 bases, V lost 6 bases, and 17 bases had no gene match. As to time point: week 47, end of study. The study gave 300 ug of mutant IDH1 20-mer peptide per vaccine dose, with topical imiquimod. Assay used: immunoSEQ multiplex PCR; TCRdb lists only in-frame clones, some missing. The data contain 45,000 to 55,000 clones, roughly 84% of them seen just once; the ten biggest clones take up about 4%.

This chain uses TRBV7-9 with TRBJ2-1; 8 bases line up with TRBD1. The source was PBMCs, collected from a glioma patient whose treatment included an IDH1 peptide vaccine. This TCR was recovered from a woman aged 25 to 39 with glioma. Some clones in this sample may be carry-over from other donors' samples. The CDR3 nucleotides read TGTGCCAGCAGGCACCCATCCGGGGGACAGGATACGTACAATGAGCAGTTCTTC. It translates to CASRHPSGGQDTYNEQFF.